The T cell receptor (beta chain) under discussion was sequenced for a study of T cells in Graves' hyperthyroidism and ophthalmopathy. Study information: Blood was drawn when the patient was first diagnosed and still untreated. Regarding the study as a whole: Model predictions of ophthalmopathy came a median about six months before onset. Among thyroid clonotypes expanded above 0.001, most also appeared in blood.

The germline CDR1 and CDR2 sequences are SGHRS and YFSETQ. The CDR3 consists of 13 residues. Trimming cost V 4 bases and J 0 bases, with 7 bases left between them. Researchers took RNA transcripts and amplified the TCR beta CDR3 regions from them. The HTBI primer set drove a first-round RT-PCR of the TCR CDR3. Each CDR3 protein gets one entry after TCRdb re-called the multiplex PCR reads with MiXCR. This sample has roughly 550,000 distinct CDR3 sequences, with about 16% found just once. From less than 13 ml of fresh peripheral blood, PBMCs were isolated. On this clonotype itself: Its antigen is not known.

Sequencing input: blood. The gene calls are TRBV5-1 and TRBJ1-2; D uncertain. This receptor was obtained from a woman in her 30s with Graves' ophthalmopathy. The CDR3 DNA sequence: TGCGCCAGCAGCCGAGACCCTAACTATGGCTACACCTTC. Protein product: CASSRDPNYGYTF.